This T cell receptor beta chain comes out of a study of T cell responses to AZD1222 COVID-19 vaccine. Regarding the study as a whole: Only a handful of AZD1222 recipients were seropositive at baseline. After two AZD1222 doses, spike-specific TCR breadth and depth rose versus day 0. Donors in the cohort were predominantly white British and more often female, and clonal diversity was possibly underestimated. The span of vaccine-associated CD4 TCRs extended across spike, with dominance at 160-218 and 743-854.

About this clone itself: What it recognizes is unknown.

This CDR3 is 13 amino acids long. V was trimmed by 5 bases and J by 2 bases, leaving 9 bases between them. The V gene's germline CDR1 is MNHEY and CDR2 SMNVEV (reference sequence). Clones were sequenced by immunoSEQ multiplex PCR, and TCRdb holds only the in-frame ones, with some missing. The profile covers 97,000 or so clones, with approximately 90% appearing a single time and around 3% taken by the ten largest. The chain uses TRBV27 and TRBJ1-2; D gene uncertain. The specimen comprised peripheral blood, sampled on day 0 of AZD1222 vaccination. The TCR sequence derives from an adult in good health. CDR3 region: CASSPLNNYGYTF. CDR3 nucleotide sequence: TGTGCCAGCAGTCCGCTGAACAACTATGGCTACACCTTC.